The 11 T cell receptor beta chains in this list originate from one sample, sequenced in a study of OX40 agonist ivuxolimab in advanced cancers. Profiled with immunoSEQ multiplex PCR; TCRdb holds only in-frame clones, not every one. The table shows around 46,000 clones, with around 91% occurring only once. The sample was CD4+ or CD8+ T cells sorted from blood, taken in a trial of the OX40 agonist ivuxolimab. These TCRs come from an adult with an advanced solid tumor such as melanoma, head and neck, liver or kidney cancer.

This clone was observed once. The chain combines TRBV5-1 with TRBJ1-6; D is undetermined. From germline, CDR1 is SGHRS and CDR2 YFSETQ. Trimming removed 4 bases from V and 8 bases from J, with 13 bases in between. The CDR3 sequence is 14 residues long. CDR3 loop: CASSTYEGDSPLHF. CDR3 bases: TGCGCCAGCAGCACCTACGAGGGAGATTCACCCCTCCACTTT.

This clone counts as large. The DNA of the CDR3 is TGTGCCAGTAGGGGGGGGATTTCGGGTCCTGGCTACACCTTC. It translates to CASRGGISGPGYTF. V usage is TRBV6-5 and J usage is TRBJ1-2; TRBD1 might be the D (6 bases). This CDR3 spans 14 amino acids. The V end was cut by 9 bases, the J end by 7 bases, with 21 bases between. Germline loops: CDR1 MNHEY, CDR2 SVGAGI.

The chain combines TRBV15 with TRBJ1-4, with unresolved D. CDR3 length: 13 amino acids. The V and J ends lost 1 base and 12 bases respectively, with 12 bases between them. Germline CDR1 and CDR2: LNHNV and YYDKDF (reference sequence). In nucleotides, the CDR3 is TGTGCCACCAGCAGAGCTGGCCCAGAGGAACTGTTTTTT. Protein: CATSRAGPEELFF.

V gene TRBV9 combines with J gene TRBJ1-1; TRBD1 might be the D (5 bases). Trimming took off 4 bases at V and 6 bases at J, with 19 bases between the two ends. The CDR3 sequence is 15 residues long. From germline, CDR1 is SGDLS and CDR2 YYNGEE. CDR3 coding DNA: TGTGCCAGCAGCCCTTCGGGGCAGGGCTTTCCTGAAGCTTTCTTT. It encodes CASSPSGQGFPEAFF.

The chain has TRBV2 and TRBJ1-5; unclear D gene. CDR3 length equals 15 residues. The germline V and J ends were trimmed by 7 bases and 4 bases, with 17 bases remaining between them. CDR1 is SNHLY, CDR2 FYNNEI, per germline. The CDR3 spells CASKQGRQRNQPQHF. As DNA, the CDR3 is TGTGCCAGCAAGCAAGGGAGGCAGCGAAATCAGCCCCAGCATTTT.

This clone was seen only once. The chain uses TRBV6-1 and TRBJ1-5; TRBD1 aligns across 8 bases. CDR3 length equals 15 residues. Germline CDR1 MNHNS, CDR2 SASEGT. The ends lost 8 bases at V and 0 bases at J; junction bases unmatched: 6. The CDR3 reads CASRTGPYSNQPQHF. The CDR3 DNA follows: TGTGCCAGCCGGACAGGGCCTTATAGCAATCAGCCCCAGCATTTT.

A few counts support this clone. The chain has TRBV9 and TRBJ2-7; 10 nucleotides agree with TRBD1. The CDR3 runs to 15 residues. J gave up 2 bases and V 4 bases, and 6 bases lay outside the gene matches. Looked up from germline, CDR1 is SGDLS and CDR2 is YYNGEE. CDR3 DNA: TGTGCCAGCAGCCCCGACAGGGGGCCTGCCTACGAGCAGTACTTC. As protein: CASSPDRGPAYEQYF.

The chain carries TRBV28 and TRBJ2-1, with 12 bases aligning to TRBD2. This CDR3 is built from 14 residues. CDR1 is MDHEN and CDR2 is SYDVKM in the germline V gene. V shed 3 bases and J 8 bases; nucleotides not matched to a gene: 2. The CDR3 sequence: CASSFRLAGDEQFF. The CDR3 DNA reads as TGTGCCAGCAGTTTTCGACTAGCGGGAGATGAGCAGTTCTTC.

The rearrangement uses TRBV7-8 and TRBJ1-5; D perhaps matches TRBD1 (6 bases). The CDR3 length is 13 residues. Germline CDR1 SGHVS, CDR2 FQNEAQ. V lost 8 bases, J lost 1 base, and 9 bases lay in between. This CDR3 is CASSQGSNQPQHF. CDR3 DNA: TGTGCCAGCTCGCAGGGGAGCAATCAGCCCCAGCATTTT.

CDR3 DNA: TGTGCCAGCAGCTTGGGGACCTACTACGAGCAGTACTTC. This gives the protein CASSLGTYYEQYF. The V and J genes are TRBV5-8 and TRBJ2-7; D gene uncertain. Trimming removed 0 bases from V and 3 bases from J, with 7 bases in between. Germline V CDR1 and CDR2: SGHTS, YDEGEE. The CDR3 extends over 13 amino acids.

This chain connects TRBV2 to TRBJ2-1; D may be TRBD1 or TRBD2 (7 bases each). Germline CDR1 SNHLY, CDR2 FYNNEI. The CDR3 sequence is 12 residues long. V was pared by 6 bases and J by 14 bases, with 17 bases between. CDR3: CASSPGGDRKFF. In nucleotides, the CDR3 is TGTGCCAGCAGCCCTGGGGGGGACAGAAAGTTCTTC.